Sequencing of this T cell receptor (beta chain) was carried out in a study of sequential checkpoint blockade in melanoma. Treatment meaning: randomized to nivolumab then ipilimumab (arm A) or the reverse (arm B). Sequencing was performed with immunoSEQ multiplex PCR; in TCRdb, only in-frame clones are kept and a portion is missing. The table lists about 38,000 clones, roughly 88% of them singletons. Trimming stripped 4 bases from V and 8 bases from J, with 13 bases between. CDR3 length: 13 amino acids. CDR1 and CDR2 (germline): SGHKS, YYEKEE (reference sequence). V and J are TRBV5-5 and TRBJ2-1, with no clear D. The sequence was obtained from a human donor with melanoma. Material: CD8+ T cells sorted from blood (inferred from file names), obtained from a patient given nivolumab and ipilimumab in sequence. For the CDR3, the DNA is TGTGCCAGCAGCCAAGAACGGAGCGATGAGCAGTTCTTC. Protein sequence: CASSQERSDEQFF. Full variable domain (rest looked up from reference TRBV5-5 and TRBJ2-1): DAGVTQSPTHLIKTRGQQVTLRCSPISGHKSVSWYQQVLGQGPQFIFQYYEKEERGRGNFPDRFSARQFPNYSSELNVNALLLGDSALYLCASSQERSDEQFFGPGTRLTVL.